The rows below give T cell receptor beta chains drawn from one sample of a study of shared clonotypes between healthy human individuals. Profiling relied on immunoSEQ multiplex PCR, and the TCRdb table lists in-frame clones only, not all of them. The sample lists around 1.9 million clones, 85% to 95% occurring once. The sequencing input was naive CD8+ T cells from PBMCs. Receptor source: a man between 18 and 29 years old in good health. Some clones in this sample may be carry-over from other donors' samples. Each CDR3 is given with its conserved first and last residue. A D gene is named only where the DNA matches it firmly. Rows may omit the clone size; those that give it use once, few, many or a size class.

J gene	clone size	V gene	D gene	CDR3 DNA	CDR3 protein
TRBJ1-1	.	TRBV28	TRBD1	TGTGCCAGCAGGGGAATGGACAGGGGGTATACTGAAGCTTTCTTT	CASRGMDRGYTEAFF
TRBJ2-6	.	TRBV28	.	TGTGCCAGCAGCCCCGTGGCCCTCCTGTCTGGGGCCAACGTCCTGACTTTC	CASSPVALLSGANVLTF
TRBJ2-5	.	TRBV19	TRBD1	TGTGCCAGTAGTATCAAGGGGGCAGGGTGGGAGACCCAGTACTTC	CASSIKGAGWETQYF
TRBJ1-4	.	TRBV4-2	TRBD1	TGTGCCAGCAGCCATGAGTTTGGGACAGGGAGTGAAAAACTGTTTTTT	CASSHEFGTGSEKLFF
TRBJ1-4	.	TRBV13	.	TGTGCCAGCCGGCAGGGGATCGCGACTAATGAAAAACTGTTTTTT	CASRQGIATNEKLFF
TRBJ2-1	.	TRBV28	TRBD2	TGTGCCAGCAGTCCGTGGGAGCGGGAGGATGAGCAGTTCTTC	CASSPWEREDEQFF
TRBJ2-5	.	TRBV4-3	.	TGCGCCAGCAGCCAGGGTATAGGACGGATCCAAGAGACCCAGTACTTC	CASSQGIGRIQETQYF
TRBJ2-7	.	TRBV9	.	TGTGCCAGCAGAGCCGGGGACGGGAGCTACGAGCAGTACTTC	CASRAGDGSYEQYF
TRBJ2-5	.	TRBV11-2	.	TGTGCCAGCAGCTTACACAGCTCGGAGACCCAGTACTTC	CASSLHSSETQYF
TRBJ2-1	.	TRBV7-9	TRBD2	TGTGCCAGCAGCTCAATAGCGGGAGGGCCGTACAATGAGCAGTTCTTC	CASSSIAGGPYNEQFF
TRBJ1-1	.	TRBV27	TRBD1	TGTGCCAGCAGACAGGGGGCAAGGTACACTGAAGCTTTCTTT	CASRQGARYTEAFF
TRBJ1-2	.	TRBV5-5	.	TGTGCCAGCAGCTCAACGCTGAAGGACTACACCTTC	CASSSTLKDYTF
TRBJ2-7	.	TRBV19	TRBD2	TGTGCCAGTAGCCCTGGACTAGCGGGACCCTACGAGCAGTACTTC	CASSPGLAGPYEQYF
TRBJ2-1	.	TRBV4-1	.	TGCGCCAGCAGCCAAGGGAGGGGTAGGGGGTACAATGAGCAGTTCTTC	CASSQGRGRGYNEQFF
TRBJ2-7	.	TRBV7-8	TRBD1	TGTGCCAGCAGCTGGACCGGGACAGCCTACGAGCAGTACTTC	CASSWTGTAYEQYF
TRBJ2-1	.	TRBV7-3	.	TGTGCCAGCAGTCTGGGGGGATACTCCTACAATGAGCAGTTCTTC	CASSLGGYSYNEQFF
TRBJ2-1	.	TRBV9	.	TGTGCCAGCAGCCCCCAACTGACAGCGTCCCCCTCCTACAATGAGCAGTTCTTC	CASSPQLTASPSYNEQFF
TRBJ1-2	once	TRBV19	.	TGTGCCAGTAGTATCCTCCGGGACGGAAGTCTCTATGGCTACACCTTC	CASSILRDGSLYGYTF
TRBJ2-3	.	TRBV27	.	TGTGCCAGCAGTTCTACTCCGCGGGTTCTGGGGCTAGATACGCAGTATTTT	CASSSTPRVLGLDTQYF
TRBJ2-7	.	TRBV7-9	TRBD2	TGTGCCAGCAGCTTAGAGACCGGGGACTACCTCTCCTACGAGCAGTACTTC	CASSLETGDYLSYEQYF
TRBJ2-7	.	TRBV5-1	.	TGCGCCAGCAGCTTGGGTGGCGAGCAGTACTTC	CASSLGGEQYF
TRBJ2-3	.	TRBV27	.	TGTGCCAGCAGGGTTTGGGGGGCGGTCACAGATACGCAGTATTTT	CASRVWGAVTDTQYF
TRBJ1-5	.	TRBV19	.	TGTGCCAGTAGTATAGCAAAGGTTTATAGCAATCAGCCCCAGCATTTT	CASSIAKVYSNQPQHF
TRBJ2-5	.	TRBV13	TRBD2	TGTGCCAGCAGCTCCTACCGACTAGCGCAACAAGAGACCCAGTACTTC	CASSSYRLAQQETQYF
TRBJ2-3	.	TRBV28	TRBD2	TGTGCCAGCAGTTCGAGCAGCGGGAAGTCGGGGTATTATAGCACAGATACGCAGTATTTT	CASSSSSGKSGYYSTDTQYF